The T cell receptor beta chain under discussion was sequenced for a study of blood T cell repertoires in COVID-19. Looking at the study overall: From T cells, B-cell-depleted T cells, or PBMCs came the material, which was cDNA or gDNA.

Authors' processing steps: Amplification from reference gene primers served as the basis for estimated nucleated cell counts. Measured with immunoSEQ multiplex PCR; TCRdb has only the in-frame clones, and not every one. The DNA gave D and trimming, while V, J and clone size come from that table. Of 72,000 or so clones in the sample, 86% were seen once. The trim removed 6 bases at V and 4 bases at J, leaving 2 bases unmatched. There are 14 residues in the CDR3. Per germline, CDR1 MNHEY and CDR2 SVGAGI. The sample taken for sequencing was peripheral blood. This sequence originates from a woman between 55 and 75 years old with acute or convalescent COVID-19. The chain has TRBV6-5 and TRBJ2-1, with TRBD2 identical over 11 bases. CDR3 bases: TGTGCCAGCAGGCGACTAGCGGGGTACAATGAGCAGTTCTTC. It specifies CASRRLAGYNEQFF.